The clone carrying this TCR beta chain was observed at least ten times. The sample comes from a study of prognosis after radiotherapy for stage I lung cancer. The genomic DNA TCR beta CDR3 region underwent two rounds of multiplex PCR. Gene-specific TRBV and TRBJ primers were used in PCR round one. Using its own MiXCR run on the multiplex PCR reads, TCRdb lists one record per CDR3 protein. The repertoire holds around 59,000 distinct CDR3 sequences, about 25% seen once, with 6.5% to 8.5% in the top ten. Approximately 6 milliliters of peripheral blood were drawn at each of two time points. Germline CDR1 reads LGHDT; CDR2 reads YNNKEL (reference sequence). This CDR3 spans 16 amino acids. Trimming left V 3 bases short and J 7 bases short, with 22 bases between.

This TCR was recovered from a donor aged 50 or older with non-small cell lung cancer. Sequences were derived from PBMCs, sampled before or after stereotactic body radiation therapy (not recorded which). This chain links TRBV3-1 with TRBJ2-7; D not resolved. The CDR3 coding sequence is TGTGCCAGCAGCCAGCGTCGTTGGAGTCCTACATTTGAGCAGTACTTC. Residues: CASSQRRWSPTFEQYF.